This T cell receptor beta chain was identified in a study of blood T cell repertoires in COVID-19. Study as a whole: COVID-19 samples, acute and convalescent, were from the United States, Italy and Spain. Nucleic acid was either cDNA or gDNA, and it came from T cells, B-cell-depleted T cells, or PBMCs.

Seattle cases were enrolled at active infection and followed longitudinally. V gave up 3 bases and J gave up 11 bases, with 13 bases separating them. The CDR3 has 12 residues. In the original analysis: By means of reference gene primer amplification, nucleated cell counts were estimated. Produced via immunoSEQ multiplex PCR; TCRdb's table is partial and in-frame only. Clonal size and the V and J genes are those of that table, whereas D and trimming came from the DNA. The data hold about 130,000 clones, with around 89% observed a single time. The rearrangement joins TRBV12-3 or TRBV12-4 to TRBJ1-2, with D possibly TRBD1 on 5 matching bases. The sequence was obtained from a man aged 55-75 years with COVID-19, enrolled during active disease. The sequencing input was peripheral blood. CDR3 DNA: TGTGCCAGCAGTTTCCGGGACGGGGGGTACACCTTC. This codes for CASSFRDGGYTF.